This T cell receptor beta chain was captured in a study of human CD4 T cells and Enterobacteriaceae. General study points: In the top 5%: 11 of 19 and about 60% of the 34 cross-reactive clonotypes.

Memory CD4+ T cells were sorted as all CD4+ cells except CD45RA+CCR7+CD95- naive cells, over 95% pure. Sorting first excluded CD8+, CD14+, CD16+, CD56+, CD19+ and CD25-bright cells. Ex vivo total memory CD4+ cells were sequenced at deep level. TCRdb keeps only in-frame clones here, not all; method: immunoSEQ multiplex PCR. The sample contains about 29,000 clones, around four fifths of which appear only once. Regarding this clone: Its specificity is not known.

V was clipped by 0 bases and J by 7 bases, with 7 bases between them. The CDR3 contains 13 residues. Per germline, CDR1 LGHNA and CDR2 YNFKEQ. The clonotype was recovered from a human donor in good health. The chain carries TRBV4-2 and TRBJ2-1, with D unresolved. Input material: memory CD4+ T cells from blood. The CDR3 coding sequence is TGTGCCAGCAGCCAAGATCTGGTTAATGAGCAGTTCTTC. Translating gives CASSQDLVNEQFF.